The text below deals with one T cell receptor (beta chain). This sample was included in a study of blood T cell repertoires in COVID-19. This CDR3 region has 15 residues. The V gene lost 0 bases and the J gene lost 7 bases, with 15 bases spanning the gap. In germline, CDR1 is LGHNA, CDR2 YSLEER. The method was immunoSEQ multiplex PCR; TCRdb's version includes in-frame clones alone and lacks a portion of them. The sample contains under 350,000 clones, 86% of which appear only once. The sequence was obtained from a woman aged 40 to 55 with acute COVID-19. The chain combines TRBV4-3 with TRBJ1-2, with D uncertain. The material sequenced was PBMCs or T cells enriched from blood (not recorded which). The CDR3 DNA reads as TGCGCCAGCAGCCAAGATCTACCGGCCTCAGGTGGCTACACCTTC. Amino acids: CASSQDLPASGGYTF.